The present TCR beta chain was sequenced within a study of CD8+ T cells in alopecia areata. Investigators isolated RNA and reverse transcribed it into cDNA to act as the sequencing template. Assay used: immunoSEQ multiplex PCR; TCRdb lists only in-frame clones, some missing. The data contain roughly 40,000 clones, around 90% of them singletons. The treatment: oral pan-JAK inhibitor, 5-10 mg twice daily. The CDR3 spans 17 residues. Trimming took 6 bases from V and 4 from J, leaving 23 bases between them. The germline gives CDR1 SGHVS, CDR2 FNYEAQ. The sequence was collected from a human donor with alopecia areata. The sequenced sample was CD8+ T cells sorted from blood, obtained at week 24, from a patient treated with tofacitinib. This sequence joins TRBV7-6 and TRBJ2-3; D is perhaps TRBD2 (6 bases). DNA for the CDR3: TGTGCCAGCAGTTCTACGCCCGGGACCGGGGAGGCAGATACGCAGTATTTT. Translation gives CASSSTPGTGEADTQYF.